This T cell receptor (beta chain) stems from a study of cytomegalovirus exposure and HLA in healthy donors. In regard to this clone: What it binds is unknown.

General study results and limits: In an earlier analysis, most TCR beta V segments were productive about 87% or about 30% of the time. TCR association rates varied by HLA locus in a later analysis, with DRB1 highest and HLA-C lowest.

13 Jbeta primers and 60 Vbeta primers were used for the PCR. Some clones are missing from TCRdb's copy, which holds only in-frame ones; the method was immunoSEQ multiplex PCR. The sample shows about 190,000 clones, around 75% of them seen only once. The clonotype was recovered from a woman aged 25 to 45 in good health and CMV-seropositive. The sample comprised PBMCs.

CDR3 bases: TGTGCCAGCAGCTTAGATTCGTTTCCCGGCAATGAGCAGTTCTTC. Translated, it gives CASSLDSFPGNEQFF. The rearrangement links TRBV11-2 to TRBJ2-1; D is undetermined. V was cut by 0 bases and J by 6 bases, with 12 bases left in between. Germline CDR1 reads SGHAT; CDR2 reads FQNNGV. The CDR3 spans 15 residues.